Listed below are T cell receptor beta chains from one sample, sequenced in a study of cytomegalovirus exposure and HLA in healthy donors. The method was immunoSEQ multiplex PCR; TCRdb's version includes in-frame clones alone and lacks a portion of them. The table includes nearly 110,000 clones, over 55% detected once. The sample comprised PBMCs. Every receptor here comes from a female donor in good health and CMV-seronegative. Each CDR3 is given with its conserved first and last residue. A D gene is named only where the DNA matches it firmly. Some rows have no size entry. The others give once, few or many, or a class for an expanded clone.

CASSWDRGRRATEAFF	TGTGCCAGCAGTTGGGACAGGGGGCGTCGGGCCACTGAAGCTTTCTTT	TRBV7-2	TRBJ1-1	TRBD1	NA
CASHSSGNTIYF	TGTGCCAGCCACAGCTCTGGAAACACCATATATTTT	TRBV6-1	TRBJ1-3	NA	few
CSAPGAGDYTF	TGCAGTGCCCCAGGGGCAGGGGACTACACCTTC	TRBV20-1	TRBJ1-2	NA	NA
CASSVPGSRAFF	TGTGCCAGCAGTGTACCAGGGTCCCGCGCTTTCTTT	TRBV6-5	TRBJ1-1	NA	NA
CASRLGQGINEQYF	TGCGCCTCCAGGTTGGGACAGGGGATCAACGAGCAGTACTTC	TRBV5-1	TRBJ2-7	TRBD1	NA
CASSFRDTQYF	TGTGCCAGCAGCTTCAGGGATACGCAGTATTTT	TRBV5-4	TRBJ2-3	NA	NA
CATGGYNEQFF	TGTGCCACGGGGGGGTACAATGAGCAGTTCTTC	TRBV6-6	TRBJ2-1	TRBD2	NA
CASKREGLYNEQFF	TGTGCCAGCAAGCGGGAGGGCCTTTACAATGAGCAGTTCTTC	TRBV6-1	TRBJ2-1	TRBD2	once
CASSHQGEQYF	TGTGCCAGCAGCCACCAGGGTGAGCAGTACTTC	TRBV11-2	TRBJ2-7	NA	NA
CASYGGRQETQYF	TGTGCCTCGTACGGGGGGCGGCAAGAGACCCAGTACTTC	TRBV30	TRBJ2-5	NA	NA
CASSYGDKGEQYF	TGTGCCAGCAGTTACGGGGACAAGGGCGAGCAGTACTTC	TRBV6-5	TRBJ2-7	NA	once
CASGGGNTIYF	TGTGCCAGCGGCGGGGGAAACACCATATATTTT	TRBV7-2	TRBJ1-3	NA	NA
CASSPGGNYGYTF	TGCGCCAGCAGCCCGGGGGGGAACTATGGCTACACCTTC	TRBV5-1	TRBJ1-2	NA	few
CASSLDPAGVTDTQYF	TGTGCCAGCAGCTTAGATCCAGCGGGAGTCACAGATACGCAGTATTTT	TRBV7-2	TRBJ2-3	TRBD2	NA
CASSSPTGWGTEAFF	TGTGCCAGCTCATCCCCGACAGGGTGGGGAACTGAAGCTTTCTTT	TRBV18	TRBJ1-1	TRBD1	NA
CASSPQGPENTEAFF	TGTGCCAGCAGCCCACAGGGGCCGGAGAACACTGAAGCTTTCTTT	TRBV28	TRBJ1-1	TRBD1	NA
CASSVEGAPDTQYF	TGTGCCAGCAGCGTAGAAGGGGCCCCAGATACGCAGTATTTT	TRBV9	TRBJ2-3	NA	NA
CASSLDRSRGYTF	TGTGCCAGCAGCCTTGACAGGTCTCGGGGCTACACCTTC	TRBV7-2	TRBJ1-2	NA	NA
CASQYGREQFF	TGTGCCAGCCAATACGGGAGGGAGCAGTTCTTC	TRBV6-5	TRBJ2-1	TRBD2	many
CASSLDRGGYGYTF	TGCGCCAGCAGCTTGGACAGGGGGGGGTATGGCTACACCTTC	TRBV5-1	TRBJ1-2	TRBD1	NA
CASSLNRNTEAFF	TGTGCCAGCAGCCTAAACAGGAACACTGAAGCTTTCTTT	TRBV7-9	TRBJ1-1	NA	NA
CASSALTQGLGETQYF	TGCGCCAGCAGCGCGCTGACCCAGGGGTTGGGGGAGACCCAGTACTTC	TRBV5-1	TRBJ2-5	NA	few
CASSLWELATVNEQFF	TGTGCCAGCAGCTTGTGGGAACTAGCAACGGTAAATGAGCAGTTCTTC	TRBV5-5	TRBJ2-1	NA	few
CASSKVKHYSSAYEQYF	TGTGCCAGCAGCAAAGTAAAACATTACAGCTCAGCCTACGAGCAGTACTTC	TRBV21-1	TRBJ2-7	NA	NA
CASSEVISDTDTQYF	TGTGCCAGCAGTGAAGTTATTAGCGACACAGATACGCAGTATTTT	TRBV6-1	TRBJ2-3	NA	many
CATVEGRNQPQHF	TGTGCCACCGTGGAGGGCCGCAATCAGCCCCAGCATTTT	TRBV10-3	TRBJ1-5	NA	NA
CASSLGRRAEQYF	TGTGCCAGCAGCTTAGGCCGGAGGGCCGAGCAGTACTTC	TRBV13	TRBJ2-7	NA	NA
CAWSVASSHEKLFF	TGTGCCTGGAGTGTAGCAAGTTCGCATGAAAAACTGTTTTTT	TRBV30	TRBJ1-4	NA	once
CASSIDRTGETEAFF	TGTGCCAGTAGTATAGACCGGACAGGGGAGACTGAAGCTTTCTTT	TRBV19	TRBJ1-1	TRBD1	few
CASSSGLSTDTQYF	TGTGCCAGCAGCTCCGGACTAAGCACAGATACGCAGTATTTT	TRBV5-4	TRBJ2-3	NA	NA
CAISESSGRLAQYF	TGTGCCATCAGTGAGTCTAGCGGGAGATTGGCCCAGTACTTC	TRBV10-3	TRBJ2-5	TRBD2	NA
CASSFAGGRTGELFF	TGTGCCAGCAGTTTTGCGGGAGGCCGGACCGGGGAGCTGTTTTTT	TRBV27	TRBJ2-2	TRBD2	few
CASSFYSPRVSGANVLTF	TGTGCCAGCAGTTTTTATAGTCCGCGGGTTTCTGGGGCCAACGTCCTGACTTTC	TRBV27	TRBJ2-6	NA	few
CASSLYRTPNEKLFF	TGTGCCAGCAGTTTATATCGGACACCTAATGAAAAACTGTTTTTT	TRBV27	TRBJ1-4	NA	NA
CASTSGPPAYGYTF	TGTGCCAGCACTTCAGGGCCTCCTGCTTATGGCTACACCTTC	TRBV28	TRBJ1-2	NA	NA
CASKAPFRRTNEQFF	TGTGCCAGCAAGGCGCCCTTCAGGAGGACCAATGAGCAGTTCTTC	TRBV2	TRBJ2-1	NA	NA
CARSSKNIQGANPGYEQYF	TGTGCCAGAAGTTCCAAAAACATACAGGGGGCGAATCCGGGATACGAGCAGTACTTC	TRBV5-3	TRBJ2-7	TRBD1	once
CASSFGTSGENEQFF	TGCGCCAGCAGCTTCGGGACTAGCGGTGAGAATGAGCAGTTCTTC	TRBV4-1	TRBJ2-1	TRBD2	few
CASSWTGLPYEQYF	TGTGCCAGCAGCTGGACAGGGTTGCCCTACGAGCAGTACTTC	TRBV5-6	TRBJ2-7	TRBD1	NA
CAWILLDEQFF	TGTGCCTGGATCCTCCTCGATGAGCAGTTCTTC	TRBV30	TRBJ2-1	NA	NA
CASSTLQGGNQPQHF	TGTGCCAGCAGTACCCTACAGGGCGGCAATCAGCCCCAGCATTTT	TRBV28	TRBJ1-5	NA	NA